What follows are 20 T cell receptor beta chains derived from one specimen sequenced in a study of metastatic and nonmetastatic thyroid tumors. TCRdb reassembled clones from the PCR reads with MiXCR. The sample lists 20,000 or so clones, roughly 12% seen once, with approximately 8.1% in the top ten. Thyroid surgery was preceded by no treatment in any patient. Sample: blood. The receptors were sampled from a female donor with papillary thyroid cancer or a benign thyroid nodule (not recorded which). Some clones in this sample may be carry-over from other donors' samples.

This clone was observed at least ten times. V and J are TRBV6-2 or TRBV6-3 and TRBJ1-3; D unresolved. V lost 4 bases, J lost 0 bases, and 7 bases lay in between. The CDR3 length is 14 residues. Looked up from germline, CDR1 is MNHEY and CDR2 is SVGEGT. The CDR3 sequence is CASSWTDSGNTIYF. The CDR3 DNA is TGTGCCAGCAGTTGGACTGACTCTGGAAACACCATATATTTT.

There are a few counts of this clone. A much larger clone lies a single base off, so this may be a read error. V usage is TRBV4-1 and J usage is TRBJ2-1; perhaps TRBD1 as D (6 bases). In germline, CDR1 is MGHRA, CDR2 YSYEKL. The CDR3 consists of 16 residues. The V end lost 0 bases, the J end lost 3 bases, and 12 bases lay between the germline ends. CDR3 residues: CASSQDGAGVYNEQFF. The CDR3 region has the DNA TGCGCCAGCAGCCAAGATGGGGCAGGGGTCTACAATGAGCAGTTCTTC.

This clone was seen many times. This rearrangement joins TRBV29-1 to TRBJ1-1; 10 positions match TRBD1. V shed 7 bases, J shed 5 bases, and the junction held 7 bases outside the gene matches. This CDR3 spans 13 amino acids. CDR1 and CDR2 from the germline V gene are SQVTM and ANQGSEA. The CDR3 region has the DNA TGCAGCGCCGGACAGGGGGAGGGTACTGAAGCTTTCTTT. Its translation: CSAGQGEGTEAFF.

The sample holds many counts of this clone. V and J are TRBV11-2 and TRBJ1-3; possibly TRBD1 for D (5 bases). The CDR3 is made up of 13 amino acids. Germline V gene lookup returns CDR1 SGHAT and CDR2 FQNNGV. V gave up 3 bases and J gave up 8 bases, with 11 bases separating them. The CDR3: CASSLDLGHTIYF. CDR3 DNA sequence: TGTGCCAGCAGCTTGGACCTGGGACACACCATATATTTT.

This clone was recorded only once. This rearrangement joins TRBV7-2 to TRBJ1-2, with unresolved D. The CDR3 is 15 residues long. Germline CDR1 and CDR2: SGHTA and FQGNSA. V lost 1 base, J lost 3 bases, and 12 bases lay in between. Written as DNA, the CDR3 is TGTGCCAGCAGCTTAGTTGTGGGGAAGGACTATGGCTACACCTTC. It codes for CASSLVVGKDYGYTF.

A remark on this clone: One end of the junction is discordant with germline, which a read error may explain. The chain recombines TRBV20-1 with TRBJ1-1; the D is unclear. CDR1 and CDR2 from the germline V gene are DFQATT and SNEGSKA (reference sequence). The CDR3 spans 10 residues. The CDR3 coding sequence is TGCAGTGCTAGTAACATTGAAGCTTTCTTT. As protein: CSASNIEAFF.

This clone was seen ten or more times. The chain uses TRBV20-1 and TRBJ2-7; D remains unclear. The CDR3 runs 13 residues. V was clipped by 1 base and J by 0 bases, with 7 bases between them. Per the germline V gene, CDR1 is DFQATT and CDR2 is SNEGSKA (reference sequence). CDR3 coding DNA: TGCAGTGCTAGAGTCTCTAGCTCCTACGAGCAGTACTTC. Translated, it gives CSARVSSSYEQYF.

This clone was counted between two and nine times. The V gene is TRBV28, the J gene TRBJ2-1; either TRBD1 or TRBD2 may fit D (5 bases each). The CDR3 has 13 residues. Trimming took 11 bases from V and 2 from J, leaving 13 bases between them. Germline CDR1 and CDR2: MDHEN and SYDVKM. The CDR3 loop reads CASMGDAYNEQFF. As DNA, the CDR3 is TGTGCCTCTATGGGGGACGCCTACAATGAGCAGTTCTTC.

In its sample, this clone was seen a few times. A much larger clone differs by one base, so this may be a read error. This sequence joins TRBV6-7 and TRBJ1-5, with D possibly matching TRBD1 (6 bases). TRBV6-7 is assigned to the ORF class and has an uncertain function. Trimming took 5 bases from V and 9 from J, leaving 11 bases between them. There are 12 residues in the CDR3. The DNA of the CDR3 is TGTGCCAGCAGTACAGGGTGTCGGCCCCAGCATTTT. Encoded protein: CASSTGCRPQHF.

There are many counts of this clone. The chain employs TRBV20-1 and TRBJ1-5; possibly TRBD1 for D (5 bases). Germline values: CDR1 DFQATT, CDR2 SNEGSKA (reference sequence). Trimming took 3 bases from V and 2 from J, leaving 20 bases between them. CDR3 length: 17 amino acids. CDR3 in DNA: TGCAGTGCTAGCCCCCTAGAGGCAGGGATACGCAATCAGCCCCAGCATTTT. Amino acids: CSASPLEAGIRNQPQHF.

Remarks on this clone: Just one base apart from a much larger clone, this may be a read error. This rearrangement joins TRBV20-1 to TRBJ1-3; possible D gene TRBD1, 5 bases. CDR1 DFQATT and CDR2 SNEGSKA come from the germline V gene (reference sequence). The CDR3 contains 16 residues. CDR3 sequence reads: CSARDQGVVSGDTIYF. CDR3 coding DNA: TGCAGTGCTAGAGATCAAGGGGTCGTCTCTGGAGACACCATATATTTT.

The chain is built from TRBV29-1 and TRBJ2-7; 14 bases are shared with TRBD2. V shed 3 bases, J shed 7 bases, and the junction held 2 bases outside the gene matches. The CDR3 contains 13 residues. Germline V gives CDR1 SQVTM, CDR2 ANQGSEA. The CDR3 loop reads CSVDGTSGREQYF. In nucleotides, the CDR3 is TGCAGCGTTGACGGGACTAGCGGGAGAGAGCAGTACTTC.

The V and J genes are TRBV19 and TRBJ2-3; 13 nucleotides line up with TRBD2. Germline assignment: CDR1 LNHDA and CDR2 SQIVND (reference sequence). The V segment lost 8 bases and the J segment 4 bases; nucleotides outside the gene matches: 6. The CDR3 loop spans 15 amino acids. The CDR3 sequence is CASQLAGGVADTQYF. Here the CDR3 DNA reads TGTGCCAGTCAACTAGCGGGAGGGGTTGCAGATACGCAGTATTTT. The full variable domain, with the rest looked up from reference TRBV19 and TRBJ2-3, is DGGITQSPKYLFRKEGQNVTLSCEQNLNHDAMYWYRQDPGQGLRLIYYSQIVNDFQKGDIAEGYSVSREKKESFPLTVTSAQKNPTAFYLCASQLAGGVADTQYFGPGTRLTVL.

This clone was seen more than once but under ten times. CDR3 nucleotide sequence: TGTGCCAGCAGTTCGGCAGGGGAGGGGTCCTACGAGCAGTACTTC. This gives the protein CASSSAGEGSYEQYF. This chain connects TRBV6-5 to TRBJ2-7, with D possibly being TRBD2 (7 bases). Germline lookup yields CDR1 MNHEY and CDR2 SVGAGI. CDR3 size: 15 residues. V gave up 4 bases and J gave up 1 base, with 14 bases separating them.

This clone was detected once. Just one base apart from a much larger clone, this may be a read error. The same CDR3 is also encoded by other DNA sequences in this sample. This chain uses TRBV3-1 with TRBJ2-7; no definite D call. Germline CDR1 and CDR2: LGHDT and YNNKEL (reference sequence). V gave up 3 bases and J gave up 2 bases, with 8 bases separating them. The CDR3 contains 13 residues. The CDR3 is CASSHPAPYEQYF. CDR3 sequence (DNA): TGTGCCAGCAGCCATCCCGCCCCCTACGAGCAGTACTTC.

For this clone: A much bigger clone sits one base away, suggesting this may be a read error. The chain has TRBV20-1 and TRBJ2-5, with TRBD2 matching 12 bases. Germline CDR1 and CDR2: DFQATT and SNEGSKA (reference sequence). The CDR3 totals 15 residues. V was clipped by 4 bases and J by 5 bases; unmatched bases: 8. CDR3 region: CSAKKDLAGGETQYF. The CDR3 nucleotides read TGCAGTGCTAAGAAAGATCTAGCGGGAGGGGAGACCCAGTACTTC.

This clone showed up just a few times. This could be a read error, since a much larger clone is one nucleotide away. The gene calls are TRBV2 and TRBJ1-4, with D uncertain. Germline CDR1 and CDR2: SNHLY and FYNNEI. V was cut by 6 bases and J by 7 bases, with 9 bases left in between. This CDR3 region has 12 residues. CDR3 region: CASSSAAEKLFF. For the CDR3, the DNA is TGTGCCAGCAGCTCCGCGGCTGAAAAACTGTTTTTT.

The V call is TRBV20-1, the J call TRBJ2-3; D ambiguous. CDR3 length: 13 residues. The germline gives CDR1 DFQATT, CDR2 SNEGSKA (reference sequence). V was pared by 1 base and J by 4 bases, with 9 bases between. The CDR3 DNA follows: TGCAGTGCTAGAGTCTACGGGTCAGATACGCAGTATTTT. Its translation is CSARVYGSDTQYF.

This clone was seen ten or more times. J is TRBJ2-3 and V is TRBV10-3, with D perhaps matching TRBD1 (6 bases). This CDR3 region has 15 residues. The germline CDR1 and CDR2 sequences are ENHRY and SYGVKD. Trimming removed 4 bases at V and 0 bases at J, with 11 bases between. The CDR3 here is CAISVGDKSTDTQYF. The CDR3 DNA sequence: TGTGCCATCAGTGTAGGGGACAAGAGCACAGATACGCAGTATTTT.

The table lists this clone with a few counts. Likely a read error: the CDR3 ends without its conserved phenylalanine or tryptophan. The limits of the CDR3 on the DNA are not certain, so only TCRdb's listed CDR3 is given. The chain combines TRBV28 with TRBJ2-7; the listed D gene, TRBD2, was not tested against the DNA. Both ends counted, the CDR3 spans 8 residues. Germline lookup yields CDR1 MDHEN and CDR2 SYDVKM. The CDR3 sequence is CASSLLAG.